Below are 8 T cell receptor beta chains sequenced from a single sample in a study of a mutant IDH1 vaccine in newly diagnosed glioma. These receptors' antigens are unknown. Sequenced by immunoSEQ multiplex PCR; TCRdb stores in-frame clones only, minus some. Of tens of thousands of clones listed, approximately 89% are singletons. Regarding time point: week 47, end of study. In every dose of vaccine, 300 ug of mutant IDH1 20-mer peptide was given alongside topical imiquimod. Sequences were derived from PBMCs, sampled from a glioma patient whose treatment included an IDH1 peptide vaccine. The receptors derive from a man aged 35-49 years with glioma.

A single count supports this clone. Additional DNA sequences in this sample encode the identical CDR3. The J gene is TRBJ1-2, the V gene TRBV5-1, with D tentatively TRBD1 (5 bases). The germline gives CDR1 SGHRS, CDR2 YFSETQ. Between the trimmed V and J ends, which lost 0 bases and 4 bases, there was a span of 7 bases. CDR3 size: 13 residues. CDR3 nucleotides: TGCGCCAGCAGCTTGGGACAGTCCTATGGCTACACCTTC. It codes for CASSLGQSYGYTF.

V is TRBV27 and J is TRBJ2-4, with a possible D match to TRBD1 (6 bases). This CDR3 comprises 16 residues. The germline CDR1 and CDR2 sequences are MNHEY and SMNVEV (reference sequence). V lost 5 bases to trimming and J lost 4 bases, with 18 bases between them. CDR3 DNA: TGTGCCAGCAGTATTACAGGGTATAGAGGGAAAAACATTCAGTACTTC. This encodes CASSITGYRGKNIQYF.

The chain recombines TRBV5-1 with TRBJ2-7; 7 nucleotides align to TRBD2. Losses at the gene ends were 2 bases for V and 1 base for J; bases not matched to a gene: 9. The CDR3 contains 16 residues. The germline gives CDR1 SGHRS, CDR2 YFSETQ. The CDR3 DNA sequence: TGCGCCAGCAGCTTCTACGTCGCTAGCGGATCCTACGAGCAGTACTTC. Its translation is CASSFYVASGSYEQYF. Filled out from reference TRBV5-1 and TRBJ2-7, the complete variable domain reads KAGVTQTPRYLIKTRGQQVTLSCSPISGHRSVSWYQQTPGQGLQFLFEYFSETQRNKGNFPGRFSGRQFSNSRSEMNVSTLELGDSALYLCASSFYVASGSYEQYFGPGTRLTVT.

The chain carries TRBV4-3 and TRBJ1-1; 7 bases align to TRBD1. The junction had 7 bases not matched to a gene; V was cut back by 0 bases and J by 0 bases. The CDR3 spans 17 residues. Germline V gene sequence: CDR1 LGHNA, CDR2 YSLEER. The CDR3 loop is CASSQDYKGAMNTEAFF. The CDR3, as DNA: TGCGCCAGCAGCCAAGATTACAAGGGGGCGATGAACACTGAAGCTTTCTTT.

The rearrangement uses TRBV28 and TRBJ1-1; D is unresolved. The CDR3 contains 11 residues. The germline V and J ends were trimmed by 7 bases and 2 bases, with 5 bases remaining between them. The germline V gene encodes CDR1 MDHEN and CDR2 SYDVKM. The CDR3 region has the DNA TGTGCCAGCAAGGCAAACACTGAAGCTTTCTTT. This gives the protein CASKANTEAFF.

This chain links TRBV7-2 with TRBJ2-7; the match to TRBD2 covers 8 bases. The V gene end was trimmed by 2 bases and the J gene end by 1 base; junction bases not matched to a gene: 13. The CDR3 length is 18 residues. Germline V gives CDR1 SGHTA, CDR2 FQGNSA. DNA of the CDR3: TGTGCCAGCAGCTTATCCCCAGCTCTAGCGGGCGCATCCTACGAGCAGTACTTC. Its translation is CASSLSPALAGASYEQYF. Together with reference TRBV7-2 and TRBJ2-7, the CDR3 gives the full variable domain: GAGVSQSPSNKVTEKGKDVELRCDPISGHTALYWYRQSLGQGLEFLIYFQGNSAPDKSGLPSDRFSAERTGGSVSTLTIQRTQQEDSAVYLCASSLSPALAGASYEQYFGPGTRLTVT.

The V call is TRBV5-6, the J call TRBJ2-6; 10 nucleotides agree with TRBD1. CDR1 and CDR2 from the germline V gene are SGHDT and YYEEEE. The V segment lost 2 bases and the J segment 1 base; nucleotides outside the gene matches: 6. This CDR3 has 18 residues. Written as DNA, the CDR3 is TGTGCCAGCAGCTTAGGGACAGGGGATTCATCTGGGGCCAACGTCCTGACTTTC. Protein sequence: CASSLGTGDSSGANVLTF.

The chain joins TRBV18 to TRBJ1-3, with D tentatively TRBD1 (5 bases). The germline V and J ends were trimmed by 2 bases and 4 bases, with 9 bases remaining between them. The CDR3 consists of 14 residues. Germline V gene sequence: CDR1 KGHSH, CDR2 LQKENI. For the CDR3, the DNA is TGTGCCAGCTCACCAAGCAGGGTGGGAAACACCATATATTTT. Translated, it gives CASSPSRVGNTIYF.